This T cell receptor (beta chain) was documented in a study of T-cell memory formation after mild COVID-19. Background on the study: Across donors, TCR clusters were largely donor specific.

MiXCR, applied by TCRdb to the 5' RACE reads, yields one record per CDR3 protein. The sample holds around 430,000 distinct CDR3 sequences, about 17% seen once. Germline loops: CDR1 SGDLS, CDR2 YYNGEE. The V and J ends lost 4 bases and 3 bases respectively, with 12 bases between them. The CDR3 has 14 residues. This clonotype appeared many times. V is TRBV9 and J is TRBJ2-3, with D hard to call. The TCR sequence derives from a man younger than 30 who had mild COVID-19 (a few samples of this study predate the infection). Cell type and time point are not known. Sequenced input: PBMCs or a T cell subset sorted from them (not recorded which). The CDR3 region is CASSLDSPTDTQYF. The CDR3 DNA sequence: TGTGCCAGCAGCCTAGACTCCCCAACAGATACGCAGTATTTT.